A single sample gave rise to the 25 T cell receptor beta chains below, sequenced in a study of cytomegalovirus exposure and HLA in healthy donors. Here immunoSEQ multiplex PCR was the method, and the copy in TCRdb shows in-frame clones only, minus some. The table lists fewer than 150,000 clones, approximately 80% of them singletons, with roughly 29% in the top ten. Sequenced: PBMCs. The receptors here all came from a man aged 30 to 39 in good health and CMV-seropositive.

The CDR3 DNA reads TGTGCCAGCAGCTTAGCGGCCGGCCAGGCTAACTATGGCTACACCTTC. Encoded protein: CASSLAAGQANYGYTF. The V and J genes are TRBV7-8 and TRBJ1-2, with unresolved D. The CDR3 sequence is 16 residues long. V was trimmed by 0 bases and J by 0 bases, leaving 11 bases between them. Germline assignment: CDR1 SGHVS and CDR2 FQNEAQ.

In the case of this clone: The junction does not match germline at one end; this may be a read error. The chain has TRBV7-2 and TRBJ1-5; possible D gene TRBD1, 5 bases. There are 13 residues in the CDR3. Per the germline V gene, CDR1 is SGHTA and CDR2 is FQGNSA. For the CDR3, the DNA is TGTGCCAGCAGCTCGACAGAGAATCGGCCCCAGCATTTT. Protein product: CASSSTENRPQHF.

The chain joins TRBV5-6 to TRBJ1-3; no clear D gene. The CDR3 runs 13 residues. The germline V gene encodes CDR1 SGHDT and CDR2 YYEEEE. V lost 4 bases, J lost 7 bases, and 12 bases lay in between. In nucleotides, the CDR3 is TGTGCCAGCAGCCTGTGGGAGCCGAACACCATATATTTT. As protein: CASSLWEPNTIYF.

In its sample, this clone was seen once. This sequence joins TRBV19 and TRBJ2-7; 8 nucleotides align to TRBD2. J lost 5 bases, V lost 4 bases, and 7 bases had no gene match. This CDR3 comprises 14 residues. Germline CDR1 and CDR2: LNHDA and SQIVND (reference sequence). The CDR3 nucleotides read TGTGCCAGTAGTACGCAGCGGGAGCGCGACGAGCAGTACTTC. Encoded protein: CASSTQRERDEQYF. The full variable domain, its missing parts supplied by reference TRBV19 and TRBJ2-7, is DGGITQSPKYLFRKEGQNVTLSCEQNLNHDAMYWYRQDPGQGLRLIYYSQIVNDFQKGDIAEGYSVSREKKESFPLTVTSAQKNPTAFYLCASSTQRERDEQYFGPGTRLTVT.

In this sample, this clone turned up once. The chain recombines TRBV6-1 with TRBJ1-1, with D hard to call. V was cut by 2 bases and J by 0 bases, with 13 bases left in between. The CDR3 contains 16 residues. CDR1 MNHNS and CDR2 SASEGT come from the germline V gene. For the CDR3, the DNA is TGTGCCAGCAGTGAATTCCCTCCCGCGGTGAACACTGAAGCTTTCTTT. Its translation: CASSEFPPAVNTEAFF.

CDR3 in DNA: TGTGCCAGCAGCTTAGGAATTACGGCGGGGGGCGCCACAGATACGCAGTATTTT. Translation gives CASSLGITAGGATDTQYF. The chain carries TRBV11-2 and TRBJ2-3, with TRBD2 matching 8 bases. This CDR3 contains 18 residues. From germline, CDR1 is SGHAT and CDR2 FQNNGV. The V and J ends lost 1 base and 2 bases, in that order; junction bases with no gene match: 11.

The chain has TRBV7-9 and TRBJ2-7; 10 nucleotides align to TRBD1. This CDR3 has 13 amino acids. Germline trimming cut 7 bases from V and 4 bases from J; bases unmatched to any gene: 4. Germline assignment: CDR1 SEHNR and CDR2 FQNEAQ (reference sequence). The CDR3 reads CASMGDRGYEQYF. The CDR3 DNA reads TGTGCCAGCATGGGGGACAGGGGTTACGAGCAGTACTTC. The variable domain in full, completed from reference TRBV7-9 and TRBJ2-7, reads DTGVSQNPRHKITKRGQNVTFRCDPISEHNRLYWYRQTLGQGPEFLTYFQNEAQLEKSRLLSDRFSAERPKGSFSTLEIQRTEQGDSAMYLCASMGDRGYEQYFGPGTRLTVT.

The CDR3 region is CASSSRAGPTYNEQFF. The CDR3 coding sequence is TGTGCCAGCAGCTCCAGAGCGGGACCGACCTACAATGAGCAGTTCTTC. This chain connects TRBV11-3 to TRBJ2-1, with 7 positions matching TRBD2. This CDR3 region has 16 residues. Germline V gives CDR1 SGHNT, CDR2 YENEEA. The V gene end was trimmed by 4 bases and the J gene end by 2 bases; junction bases not matched to a gene: 8.

A note on this clone: This same CDR3 is encoded by further DNA sequences in the sample. This chain joins TRBV6-5 and TRBJ1-1; tentative D call: TRBD1 (5 bases). Trimming shortened V by 0 bases and J by 5 bases, and 7 bases separated the two germline ends. The CDR3 sequence is 13 residues long. Per germline, CDR1 MNHEY and CDR2 SVGAGI. The CDR3 loop reads CASSYSRGTEAFF. The CDR3 DNA reads as TGTGCCAGCAGTTACTCGCGGGGGACTGAAGCTTTCTTT.

This chain uses TRBV29-1 with TRBJ1-2; possibly TRBD1 for D (5 bases). The CDR3 runs 15 residues. Germline assignment: CDR1 SQVTM and CDR2 ANQGSEA. The ends were cut back, 4 bases at V and 2 bases at J, with 17 bases in the middle. The CDR3 sequence is CSVGRPGGKNYGYTF. The CDR3 region has the DNA TGCAGCGTTGGACGGCCCGGGGGGAAGAACTATGGCTACACCTTC.

The genes are TRBV15 and TRBJ2-7, with TRBD2 matching over 7 bases. This CDR3 has 14 residues. Trimming cost V 1 base and J 8 bases; bases outside gene matches: 8. Germline CDR1 is LNHNV and CDR2 is YYDKDF (reference sequence). The CDR3 nucleotides read TGTGCCACCAGCAGAGGCGGGAGCGACGCTCAGCAGTACTTC. Encoded protein: CATSRGGSDAQQYF.

The rearrangement links TRBV6-5 to TRBJ2-1; 9 nucleotides align to TRBD2. The germline CDR1 and CDR2 sequences are MNHEY and SVGAGI. CDR3 length: 14 residues. V lost 7 bases to trimming and J lost 8 bases; unmatched junction nucleotides: 9. This chain's CDR3 is CASNSGGRKDEQFF. Here the CDR3 DNA reads TGTGCCAGCAATAGCGGGGGTCGGAAGGATGAGCAGTTCTTC.

This chain links TRBV30 with TRBJ2-5; TRBD2 matches at 10 bases. This CDR3 comprises 14 residues. Looked up from germline, CDR1 is GTSNPN and CDR2 is SVGIG (reference sequence). J gave up 4 bases and V 3 bases, and 5 bases lay outside the gene matches. The CDR3 spells CAWRVAGGGETQYF. The CDR3 DNA is TGTGCCTGGAGGGTAGCGGGAGGAGGAGAGACCCAGTACTTC.

V gene TRBV29-1 combines with J gene TRBJ2-1; D might be TRBD2 (6 bases). Trimming took off 3 bases at V and 7 bases at J, with 13 bases between the two ends. The CDR3 sequence is 13 residues long. Germline-derived CDR1 and CDR2 are SQVTM and ANQGSEA. CDR3 sequence reads: CSVDGGSRNEQFF. The CDR3 DNA reads as TGCAGCGTTGATGGGGGGTCGCGGAATGAGCAGTTCTTC.

The chain recombines TRBV12-5 with TRBJ1-4; D is possibly TRBD1 (5 bases). The CDR3 is 17 residues long. Germline V CDR1 and CDR2: LGHNT, FRNRAP. The V and J ends lost 6 bases and 3 bases respectively, with 20 bases between them. CDR3 protein: CASGPADDSRPNEKLFF. In DNA form, the CDR3 reads TGTGCTAGTGGACCAGCCGACGACAGTCGCCCTAATGAAAAACTGTTTTTT.

V is TRBV6-6 and J is TRBJ1-5; weak D call: TRBD1 (6 bases). Deletions cut 8 bases from V and 1 base from J, with 12 bases between. CDR1 and CDR2 (germline): MNHNY, SVGAGI (reference sequence). The CDR3 has 14 residues. The CDR3 DNA is TGTGCCAGCCATTGGGGGCAGAGCAATCAGCCCCAGCATTTT. Protein: CASHWGQSNQPQHF.

The chain is built from TRBV4-2 and TRBJ1-2; the D gene is possibly TRBD1 (5 bases). V dropped 4 bases and J dropped 4 bases, with 16 bases sitting between them. The CDR3 covers 15 residues. Per the germline V gene, CDR1 is LGHNA and CDR2 is YNFKEQ. CDR3 coding DNA: TGTGCCAGCAGCCTCCCAGGGCAGGCAGGCTATGGCTACACCTTC. Protein: CASSLPGQAGYGYTF.

The chain links TRBV7-9 to TRBJ2-1; 10 bases align to TRBD2. Germline CDR1 and CDR2: SEHNR and FQNEAQ (reference sequence). This CDR3 comprises 14 residues. The ends lost 1 base at V and 6 bases at J; junction bases unmatched: 0. For the CDR3, the DNA is TGTGCCAGCAGCTTAGGACTAGCGGGCAATGAGCAGTTCTTC. It encodes CASSLGLAGNEQFF.

This clone was counted once. The chain joins TRBV30 to TRBJ1-5; D might be TRBD1 (6 bases). V gave up 0 bases and J gave up 6 bases, with 30 bases separating them. CDR1 is GTSNPN and CDR2 is SVGIG in the germline V gene (reference sequence). This CDR3 is 20 amino acids long. In DNA form, the CDR3 reads TGTGCCTGGAGTGTACATGAGGCCGGGTGGGACACCCGAGTCGGTCAGCCCCAGCATTTT. The encoded protein is CAWSVHEAGWDTRVGQPQHF.

This clone was detected once. V and J are TRBV7-3 and TRBJ2-7; 8 bases fit TRBD2. CDR3 length equals 15 residues. Germline CDR1 reads SGHTA; CDR2 reads FQGTGA. V dropped 3 bases and J dropped 7; count of bases not matched to a gene: 11. The CDR3 nucleotides read TGTGCCAGCAGCTTTCAGAGCGGGGGACCCCAGGAGCAGTACTTC. Translation gives CASSFQSGGPQEQYF.

V is TRBV25-1 and J is TRBJ1-4, with D unclear. Between the trimmed V and J ends, which lost 0 bases and 6 bases, there was a span of 2 bases. Germline-derived CDR1 and CDR2 are MGHDK and SYGVNS. CDR3 size: 12 residues. The CDR3 protein is CASSEYDEKLFF. Written as DNA, the CDR3 is TGTGCCAGCAGTGAATACGATGAAAAACTGTTTTTT.

This chain uses TRBV12-5 with TRBJ1-1; D unclear. Germline V CDR1 and CDR2: LGHNT, FRNRAP. V lost 2 bases to trimming and J lost 9 bases, with 16 bases between them. The CDR3 contains 14 residues. The CDR3, as DNA: TGTGCTAGTGGTTTGTTGGGGTGGGAGGGCCAAGCTTTCTTT. It specifies CASGLLGWEGQAFF.

In this sample, this clone turned up a few times. The genes are TRBV5-1 and TRBJ2-6, with D maybe TRBD2 (5 bases). This CDR3 has 15 amino acids. V lost 0 bases and J 1 base, leaving 5 bases between the germline ends. The V gene's germline CDR1 is SGHRS and CDR2 YFSETQ. This chain's CDR3 is CASSLAGSGANVLTF. In DNA, the CDR3 is TGCGCCAGCAGCTTGGCGGGGTCTGGGGCCAACGTCCTGACTTTC.

This sequence joins TRBV29-1 and TRBJ2-7; 11 positions agree with TRBD2. This CDR3 region has 12 residues. Germline V gene sequence: CDR1 SQVTM, CDR2 ANQGSEA. With V trimmed by 7 bases and J by 7 bases, 6 bases remained unmatched. The CDR3 reads CSARGLAEEQYF. The CDR3 nucleotides are TGCAGCGCCAGGGGACTAGCGGAAGAGCAGTACTTC.

The chain recombines TRBV10-1 with TRBJ2-3; TRBD2 matches at 14 bases. Germline V gene data show CDR1 as WNHNN and CDR2 as SYGVQD (reference sequence). This CDR3 is 20 amino acids long. With V trimmed by 3 bases and J by 0 bases, 11 bases remained unmatched. The CDR3 sequence is CASSEGHWGLAGASTDTQYF. The CDR3 coding sequence is TGCGCCAGCAGTGAAGGACATTGGGGACTAGCGGGAGCCAGCACAGATACGCAGTATTTT.